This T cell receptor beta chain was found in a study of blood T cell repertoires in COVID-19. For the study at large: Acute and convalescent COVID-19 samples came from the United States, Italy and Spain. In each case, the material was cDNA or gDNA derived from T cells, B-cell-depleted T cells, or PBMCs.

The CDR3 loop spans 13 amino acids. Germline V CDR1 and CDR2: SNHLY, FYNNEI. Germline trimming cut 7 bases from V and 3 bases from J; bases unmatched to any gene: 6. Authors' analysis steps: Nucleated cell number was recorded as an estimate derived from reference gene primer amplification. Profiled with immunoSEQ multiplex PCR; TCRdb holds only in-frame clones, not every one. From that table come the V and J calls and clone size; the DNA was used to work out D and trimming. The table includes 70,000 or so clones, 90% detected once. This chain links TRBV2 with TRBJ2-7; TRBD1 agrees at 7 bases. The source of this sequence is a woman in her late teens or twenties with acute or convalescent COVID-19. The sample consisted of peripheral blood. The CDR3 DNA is TGTGCCAGCACCGCCGGGACAGACTACGAGCAGTACTTC. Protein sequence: CASTAGTDYEQYF.